This T cell receptor (beta chain) was sequenced during a study of T-cell memory formation after mild COVID-19. In the study overall: TCR clusters were largely donor specific.

Constant-segment-primed 5'RACE gave TCR alpha and TCR beta cDNA libraries with sample barcodes and UMIs. TCRdb redid the calling of the 5' RACE reads with MiXCR, one entry per CDR3 protein. The data show more than 350,000 distinct CDR3 sequences, roughly 15% seen once. The V gene end was trimmed by 4 bases and the J gene end by 2 bases; junction bases not matched to a gene: 5. The CDR3 runs to 16 residues. Germline V gives CDR1 LNHDA, CDR2 SQIVND (reference sequence). The rearrangement links TRBV19 to TRBJ2-3; TRBD2 matches 11 bases. Sample: PBMCs or a T cell subset sorted from them (not recorded which). The receptor was isolated from a man aged 18 to 30 who had mild COVID-19 (a few samples of this study predate the infection). Cell type and time point are not known. The CDR3 region is CASSKGTSGDTDTQYF. The DNA of the CDR3 is TGTGCCAGTAGTAAGGGGACTAGCGGCGACACAGATACGCAGTATTTT.